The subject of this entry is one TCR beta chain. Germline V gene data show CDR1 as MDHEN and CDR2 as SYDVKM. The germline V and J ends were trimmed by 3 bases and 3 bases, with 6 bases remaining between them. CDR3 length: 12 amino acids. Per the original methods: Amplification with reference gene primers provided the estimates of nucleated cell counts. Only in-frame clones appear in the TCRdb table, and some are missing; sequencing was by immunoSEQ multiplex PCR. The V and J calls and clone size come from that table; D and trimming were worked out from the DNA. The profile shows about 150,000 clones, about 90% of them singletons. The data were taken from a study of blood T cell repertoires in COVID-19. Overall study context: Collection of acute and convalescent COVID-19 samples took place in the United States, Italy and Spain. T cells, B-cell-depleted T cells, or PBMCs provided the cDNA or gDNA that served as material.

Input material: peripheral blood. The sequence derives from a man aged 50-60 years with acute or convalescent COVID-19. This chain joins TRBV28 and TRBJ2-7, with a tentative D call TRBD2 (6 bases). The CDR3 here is CASSLEGYEQYF. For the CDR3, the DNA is TGTGCCAGCAGTTTGGAGGGCTACGAGCAGTACTTC.